The 3 T cell receptor beta chains listed next were all sequenced from one sample in a study of monozygotic twins with inflammatory bowel disease. Reanalyzing the 5' RACE reads, TCRdb keeps one entry per CDR3 protein, without DNA. Here the sample table reports more than 85,000 distinct CDR3 sequences. Sample: blood. These TCRs come from a human donor with ulcerative colitis or Crohn's disease, or a healthy co-twin of an affected twin (not recorded which).

The chain has TRBV20-1 and TRBJ2-7; the TCRdb call, TRBD1, lacks DNA for checking. CDR3 length equals 15 residues. Germline loops: CDR1 DFQATT, CDR2 SNEGSKA (reference sequence). CDR3: CSARKTGGSSYEQYF.

The J gene is TRBJ1-3, the V gene TRBV18; the TRBD1 assignment by TCRdb is unverifiable without DNA. Germline V lookup: CDR1 KGHSH, CDR2 LQKENI. The CDR3 has 16 amino acids. The CDR3 protein is CASSPSDTRSGNTIYF.

The chain couples TRBV7-9 to TRBJ2-7; TCRdb's assignment of TRBD1 cannot be checked, as there is no DNA. Germline V gene data show CDR1 as SEHNR and CDR2 as FQNEAQ (reference sequence). This CDR3 has 16 amino acids. The CDR3 region is CASSLMRRGRRYEQYF. Full variable domain (missing parts from reference TRBV7-9 and TRBJ2-7): DTGVSQNPRHKITKRGQNVTFRCDPISEHNRLYWYRQTLGQGPEFLTYFQNEAQLEKSRLLSDRFSAERPKGSFSTLEIQRTEQGDSAMYLCASSLMRRGRRYEQYFGPGTRLTVT.